The entry below describes one TCR beta chain. Antigen specificity is unknown. The libraries were made with immunoSEQ version 4 in survey mode. Each sample used up to about 1 ug genomic DNA diluted to 10 ng/uL. Clones were sequenced by immunoSEQ multiplex PCR, and TCRdb holds only the in-frame ones, with some missing. Here the sample spans 35,000 to 55,000 clones, 89% being singletons. This sample was included in a study of persistence of HIV-infected CD4 T cells. Study at large: A median of roughly 8 years of suppressive ART preceded sampling.

Cells were stimulated nonspecifically with anti-CD3/anti-CD28 magnetic beads. CD4+ T cells upregulating both CD40 ligand and CD69 were sorted as responding cells. PBMCs were depleted of CD8+ T cells before stimulation. Trimming stripped 2 bases from V and 5 bases from J, with 17 bases between. This CDR3 spans 16 amino acids. In germline, CDR1 is KGHSH, CDR2 LQKENI. Sequences were derived from CD4+ T cells sorted from PBMCs after approximately 20-hour stimulation, sampled from a patient who received antiretroviral therapy. This clonotype originated in an adult man with HIV who was CMV-seropositive. J is TRBJ2-3 and V is TRBV18; tentative D call: TRBD1 (6 bases). The DNA of the CDR3 is TGTGCCAGCTCACCAGGCGGTCAGGGGCTGGAAGATACGCAGTATTTT. Encoded protein: CASSPGGQGLEDTQYF.